The T cell receptor beta chain under discussion was sequenced for a study of identical twins. Study-wide points: Without tracking the same donors, conclusions rested on cross-sectional statistical analysis.

CDR1 and CDR2 (germline): MGHDK, SYGVNS. This CDR3 has 15 residues. V was pared by 3 bases and J by 0 bases, with 9 bases between. Each donor (without exception) was a healthy Caucasian. This clonotype came up a few times. Antigen unknown. From the 5' RACE reads, TCRdb called clonotypes with MiXCR, one entry per CDR3 protein. The table records some 500,000 distinct CDR3 sequences, 12% to 15% of them present only once. The data were also submitted as part of a second study, on yellow fever vaccine responses in identical twins.

The specimen was CD4+ T cells sorted from blood. The TCR originated in a woman aged 18-29 years in good health. The chain carries TRBV25-1 and TRBJ2-1, with D uncertain. The CDR3 protein is CASSDEASSYNEQFF. DNA for the CDR3: TGTGCCAGCAGTGATGAGGCGAGCTCCTACAATGAGCAGTTCTTC.